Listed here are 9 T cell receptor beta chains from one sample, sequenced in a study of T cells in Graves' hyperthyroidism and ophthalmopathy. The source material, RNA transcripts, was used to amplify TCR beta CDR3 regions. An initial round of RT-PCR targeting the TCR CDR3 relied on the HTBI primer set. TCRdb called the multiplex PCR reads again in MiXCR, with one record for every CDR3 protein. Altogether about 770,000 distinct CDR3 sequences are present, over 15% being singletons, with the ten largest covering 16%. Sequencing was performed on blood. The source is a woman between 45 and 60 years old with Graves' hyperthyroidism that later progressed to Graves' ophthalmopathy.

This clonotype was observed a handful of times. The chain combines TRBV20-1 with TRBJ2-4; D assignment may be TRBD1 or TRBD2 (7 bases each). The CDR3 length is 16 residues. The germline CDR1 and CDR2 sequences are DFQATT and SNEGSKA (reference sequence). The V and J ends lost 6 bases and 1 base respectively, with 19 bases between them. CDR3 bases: TGCAGTGCCGAGCGGGACAGTTCTTGGGCCAAAAACATTCAGTACTTC. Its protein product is CSAERDSSWAKNIQYF.

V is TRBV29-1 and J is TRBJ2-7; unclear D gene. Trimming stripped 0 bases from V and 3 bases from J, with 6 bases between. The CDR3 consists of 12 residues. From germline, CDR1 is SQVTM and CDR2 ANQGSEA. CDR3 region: CSVEDEYYEQYF. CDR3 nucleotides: TGCAGCGTTGAAGATGAGTACTACGAGCAGTACTTC.

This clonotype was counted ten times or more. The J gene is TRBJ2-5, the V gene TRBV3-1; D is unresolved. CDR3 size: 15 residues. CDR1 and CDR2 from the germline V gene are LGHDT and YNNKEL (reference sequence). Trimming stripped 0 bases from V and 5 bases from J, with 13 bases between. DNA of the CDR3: TGTGCCAGCAGCCAAGATAGTGGGGAAGTGGAGACCCAGTACTTC. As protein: CASSQDSGEVETQYF.

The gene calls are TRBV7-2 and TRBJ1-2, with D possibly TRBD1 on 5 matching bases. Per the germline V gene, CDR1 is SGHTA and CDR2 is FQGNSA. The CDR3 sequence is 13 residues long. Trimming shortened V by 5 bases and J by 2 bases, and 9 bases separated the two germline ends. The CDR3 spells CASSKAGNYGYTF. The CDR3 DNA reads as TGTGCCAGCAGCAAAGCAGGGAACTATGGCTACACCTTC. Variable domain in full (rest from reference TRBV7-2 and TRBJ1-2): GAGVSQSPSNKVTEKGKDVELRCDPISGHTALYWYRQSLGQGLEFLIYFQGNSAPDKSGLPSDRFSAERTGGSVSTLTIQRTQQEDSAVYLCASSKAGNYGYTFGSGTRLTVV.

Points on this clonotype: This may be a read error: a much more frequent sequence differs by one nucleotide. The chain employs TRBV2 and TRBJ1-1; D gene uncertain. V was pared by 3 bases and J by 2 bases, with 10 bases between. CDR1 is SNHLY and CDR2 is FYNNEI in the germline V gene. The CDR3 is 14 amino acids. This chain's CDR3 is CASSDYSHNTEAFF. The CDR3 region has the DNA TGTGCCAGCAGTGACTACAGTCACAACACTGAAGCTTTCTTT.

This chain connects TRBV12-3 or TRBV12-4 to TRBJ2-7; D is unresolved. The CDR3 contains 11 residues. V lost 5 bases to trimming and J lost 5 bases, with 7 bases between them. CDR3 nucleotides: TGTGCCAGCAGTGGCAAACACGAGCAGTACTTC. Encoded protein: CASSGKHEQYF.

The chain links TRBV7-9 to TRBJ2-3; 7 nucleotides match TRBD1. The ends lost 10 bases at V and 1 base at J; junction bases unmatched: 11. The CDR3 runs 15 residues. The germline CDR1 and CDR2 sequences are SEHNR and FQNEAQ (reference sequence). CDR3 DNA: TGTGCCATCCCCCATCGAACAGGGGGCACAGATACGCAGTATTTT. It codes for CAIPHRTGGTDTQYF.

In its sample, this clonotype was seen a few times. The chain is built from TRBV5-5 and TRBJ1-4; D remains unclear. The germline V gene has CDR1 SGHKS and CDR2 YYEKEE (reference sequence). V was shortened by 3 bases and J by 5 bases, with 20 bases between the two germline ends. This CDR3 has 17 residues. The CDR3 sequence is CASSSRPGSSTNEKLFF. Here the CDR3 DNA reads TGTGCCAGCAGCTCGCGTCCCGGATCATCCACAAATGAAAAACTGTTTTTT. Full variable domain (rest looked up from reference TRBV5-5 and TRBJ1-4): DAGVTQSPTHLIKTRGQQVTLRCSPISGHKSVSWYQQVLGQGPQFIFQYYEKEERGRGNFPDRFSARQFPNYSSELNVNALLLGDSALYLCASSSRPGSSTNEKLFFGSGTQLSVL.

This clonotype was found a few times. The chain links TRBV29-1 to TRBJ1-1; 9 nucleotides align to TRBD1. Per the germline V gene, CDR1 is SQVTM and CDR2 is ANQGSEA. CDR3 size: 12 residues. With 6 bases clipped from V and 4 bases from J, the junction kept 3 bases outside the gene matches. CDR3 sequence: CSVDRGGTEAFF. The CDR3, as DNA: TGCAGCGTGGACAGGGGCGGCACTGAAGCTTTCTTT.